In this sample, the clone carrying this T cell receptor beta chain turned up many times. The sample originates from a study of neurological immune-mediated disorders. Germline lookup yields CDR1 SQVTM and CDR2 ANQGSEA. The CDR3 length is 16 residues. V lost 6 bases, J lost 6 bases, and 25 bases lay in between. Preparation of the unsorted libraries drew on 2 million PBMCs stored at -80 C. TCRdb reanalysed the 5' RACE reads using MiXCR and keeps one entry per CDR3 protein. The sample lists roughly 28,000 distinct CDR3 sequences; 9% to 15% were seen once. The rearrangement uses TRBV29-1 and TRBJ2-3, with D perhaps TRBD1 or TRBD2 (7 bases each). The sequenced material came from PBMCs. The sequence was obtained from a man aged 60 to 69 in good health. CDR3 DNA: TGCAGCGTCCTCCGGGACAGATCCAGGACTAGGGATACGCAGTATTTT. Translating it yields CSVLRDRSRTRDTQYF.